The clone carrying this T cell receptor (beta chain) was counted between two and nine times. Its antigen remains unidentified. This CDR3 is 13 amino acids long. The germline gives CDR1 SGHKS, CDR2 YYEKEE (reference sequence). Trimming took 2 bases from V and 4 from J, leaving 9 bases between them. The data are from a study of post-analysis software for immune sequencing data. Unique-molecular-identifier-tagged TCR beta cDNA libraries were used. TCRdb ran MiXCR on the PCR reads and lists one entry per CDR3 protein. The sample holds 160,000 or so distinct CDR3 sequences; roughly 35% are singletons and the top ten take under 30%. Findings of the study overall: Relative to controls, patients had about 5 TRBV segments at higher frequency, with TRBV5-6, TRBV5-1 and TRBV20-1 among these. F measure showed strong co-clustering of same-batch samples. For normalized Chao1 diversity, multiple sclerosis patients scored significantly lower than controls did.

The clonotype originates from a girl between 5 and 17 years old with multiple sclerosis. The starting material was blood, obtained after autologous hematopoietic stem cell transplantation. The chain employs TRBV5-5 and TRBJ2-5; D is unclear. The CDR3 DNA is TGTGCCAGCAGCTTTTGGTTGTCAGAGACCCAGTACTTC. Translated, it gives CASSFWLSETQYF.